The 13 T cell receptor beta chains listed next were all sequenced from one sample in a study of blood T cell repertoires in COVID-19. Assay used: immunoSEQ multiplex PCR; TCRdb lists only in-frame clones, some missing. In the table there are approximately 230,000 clones, 88% of which are singletons. Material for sequencing was peripheral blood. These receptors were taken from a woman aged 30 to 39 with COVID-19, enrolled during active disease.

The chain employs TRBV6-2 or TRBV6-3 and TRBJ2-4; 9 bases fit TRBD2. The CDR3 totals 16 residues. Germline V gene lookup returns CDR1 MNHEY and CDR2 SVGEGT. V dropped 5 bases and J dropped 4; count of bases not matched to a gene: 9. The CDR3 DNA sequence: TGTGCCAGCAGTAAAGGACTAGCGACCTCGAAAAACATTCAGTACTTC. Protein sequence: CASSKGLATSKNIQYF.

V and J are TRBV3-1 (or the pseudogene TRBV3-2) and TRBJ2-7; possible D gene TRBD1, 5 bases. Germline V lookup: CDR1 LGHDT, CDR2 YNNKEL (reference sequence). V gave up 0 bases and J gave up 2 bases, with 11 bases separating them. This CDR3 comprises 15 residues. CDR3 nucleotide sequence: TGTGCCAGCAGCCAAGATTCGATGGGGCCCTACGAGCAGTACTTC. This encodes CASSQDSMGPYEQYF.

This chain joins TRBV5-1 and TRBJ1-2; D unclear. CDR3 length: 14 residues. Trimming removed 4 bases at V and 0 bases at J, with 10 bases between. CDR1 and CDR2 from the germline V gene are SGHRS and YFSETQ. CDR3 sequence: CASSPRAANYGYTF. The DNA for the CDR3 is TGCGCCAGCAGCCCGAGGGCCGCTAACTATGGCTACACCTTC.

This rearrangement joins TRBV6-2 or TRBV6-3 to TRBJ1-4, with D possibly being TRBD1 (6 bases). The CDR3 totals 18 residues. Per the germline V gene, CDR1 is MNHEY and CDR2 is SVGEGT. The V end was cut by 2 bases, the J end by 2 bases, with 18 bases between. Here the CDR3 reads CASSYQGSRIPTNEKLFF. The CDR3 nucleotides are TGTGCCAGCAGTTACCAGGGGTCCAGGATCCCGACTAATGAAAAACTGTTTTTT.

This clone was recorded once. V gene TRBV19 combines with J gene TRBJ1-4; no definite D call. CDR3 length equals 15 residues. The V and J ends lost 3 bases and 8 bases respectively, with 16 bases between them. CDR1 is LNHDA, CDR2 SQIVND, per germline (reference sequence). The DNA for the CDR3 is TGTGCCAGTAGTATCATTCTCTTCAGCGGGGAAAAACTGTTTTTT. Its translation is CASSIILFSGEKLFF.

The rearrangement links TRBV9 to TRBJ1-1; TRBD1 aligns across 7 bases. Germline V lookup: CDR1 SGDLS, CDR2 YYNGEE. With 3 bases clipped from V and 6 bases from J, the junction kept 11 bases outside the gene matches. The CDR3 totals 15 residues. The CDR3 protein is CASSDQTGLGAEAFF. Written as DNA, the CDR3 is TGTGCCAGCAGCGATCAGACAGGGCTTGGCGCTGAAGCTTTCTTT.

The chain joins TRBV3-1 (or the pseudogene TRBV3-2) to TRBJ1-4; 7 nucleotides line up with TRBD1. V gave up 3 bases and J gave up 7 bases; unmatched junction bases: 17. The CDR3 runs 18 residues. Germline CDR1 LGHDT, CDR2 YNNKEL (reference sequence). CDR3 region: CASSHRALTGAESEKLFF. The CDR3 DNA reads TGTGCCAGCAGCCACCGAGCGCTCACAGGGGCCGAAAGTGAAAAACTGTTTTTT.

V gene TRBV18 combines with J gene TRBJ2-1; 7 nucleotides align to TRBD1. The germline V gene has CDR1 KGHSH and CDR2 LQKENI. J was trimmed by 9 bases and V by 2 bases; bases with no gene match: 1. This CDR3 is 12 amino acids long. The CDR3: CASSPTGAEQFF. For the CDR3, the DNA is TGTGCCAGCTCACCAACAGGGGCTGAGCAGTTCTTC.

Only a few counts were recorded for this clone. The CDR3 loop is CASSYQGTARLPPLHF. In nucleotides, the CDR3 is TGTGCCAGCAGTTACCAAGGGACAGCGAGACTTCCACCCCTCCACTTT. The rearrangement links TRBV6-2 or TRBV6-3 to TRBJ1-6; 7 positions match TRBD1. The CDR3 loop spans 16 amino acids. Germline V gene sequence: CDR1 MNHEY, CDR2 SVGEGT. V dropped 2 bases and J dropped 11; count of bases not matched to a gene: 12.

V usage is TRBV19 and J usage is TRBJ2-5; a possible D gene is TRBD1 (7 bases). Germline loops: CDR1 LNHDA, CDR2 SQIVND (reference sequence). Deletions cut 6 bases from V and 5 bases from J, with 16 bases between. The CDR3 extends over 14 amino acids. The CDR3 DNA follows: TGTGCCAGTAGCACAGGGGAGGCGTTGGAGACCCAGTACTTC. Its protein is CASSTGEALETQYF.

As for this clone: One end of the junction varies from germline; a read error may be responsible. This chain connects TRBV6-2 or TRBV6-3 to TRBJ2-3; a weak D match, TRBD1 (6 bases). The CDR3 spans 12 residues. The germline gives CDR1 MNHEY, CDR2 SVGEGT. DNA for the CDR3: TGTGCCAGCAGTCCCCTCCGGGACAACTACCATTTT. It encodes CASSPLRDNYHF.

V is TRBV6-1 and J is TRBJ1-1; the D gene is possibly TRBD1 (6 bases). The CDR3 sequence is 14 residues long. V was shortened by 1 base and J by 1 base, with 7 bases between the two germline ends. Germline CDR1 is MNHNS and CDR2 is SASEGT. The CDR3 spells CASSEVGGNTEAFF. CDR3 sequence (DNA): TGTGCCAGCAGTGAAGTAGGGGGGAACACTGAAGCTTTCTTT.

The J gene is TRBJ2-1, the V gene TRBV7-2; D is unresolved. The length of the CDR3 is 13 residues. CDR1 SGHTA and CDR2 FQGNSA come from the germline V gene. With 0 bases removed from V and 7 bases from J, the gap between germline ends came to 7 bases. The CDR3 nucleotides are TGTGCCAGCAGCTTAGCGCGAGATAATGAGCAGTTCTTC. Protein: CASSLARDNEQFF.